The clone carrying this T cell receptor beta chain was detected ten times or more. Sequence at one end of the junction differs from germline and may be a read error. These data belong to a study of identical twins. The CDR3 is 15 amino acids. Germline V gene lookup returns CDR1 MNHEY and CDR2 SVGAGI. MiXCR, applied by TCRdb to the 5' RACE reads, yields one record per CDR3 protein. The sample holds 450,000 or so distinct CDR3 sequences; 13% to 15% are singletons and the top ten take approximately 0.9%. The data were also submitted as part of a second study, on yellow fever vaccine responses in identical twins.

The chain combines TRBV6-5 with TRBJ2-7, with 7 positions matching TRBD1. The sequencing input was CD4+ T cells sorted from blood. This sequence originates from a woman aged 18-29 years in good health. In DNA form, the CDR3 reads TGTGCCAGCAGCTACTCGACAGGGAGCTCCTACGAGCAGTACTTC. Translating gives CASSYSTGSSYEQYF.